This TCR beta chain came from a study of T cell responses to AZD1222 COVID-19 vaccine. The table came from immunoSEQ multiplex PCR; TCRdb's copy has only in-frame clones and leaves some out. The top ten hold roughly 9.5% of the sample, which has about 110,000 clones, 84% seen once. This clone was counted once. Germline V gene data show CDR1 as MDHEN and CDR2 as SYDVKM. CDR3 length: 12 amino acids. Trimming stripped 6 bases from V and 8 bases from J, with 13 bases between. This sequence joins TRBV28 and TRBJ1-2; the D is unclear. This specimen consisted of peripheral blood, obtained on day 0 of AZD1222 vaccination. The receptor was isolated from an adult in good health. CDR3 nucleotides: TGTGCCAGCAGGGCCTCATCGGGGGGCTACACCTTC. Translating it yields CASRASSGGYTF.